These 18 T cell receptor beta chains were sequenced from one sample in a study of cytomegalovirus exposure and HLA in healthy donors. Primers included in the PCR were 60 Vbeta and 13 Jbeta primers. Using immunoSEQ multiplex PCR, the repertoire was profiled, and TCRdb retains in-frame clones only, with some absent. This sample has around 190,000 clones, with 79% found just once. Sequences were obtained from PBMCs. Source of these receptors: a woman aged 30 to 39 in good health and CMV-seropositive.

This rearrangement joins TRBV27 to TRBJ2-4; 7 bases match TRBD1. CDR3 length: 14 residues. Per germline, CDR1 MNHEY and CDR2 SMNVEV (reference sequence). The V segment lost 5 bases and the J segment 2 bases; nucleotides outside the gene matches: 3. CDR3 DNA sequence: TGTGCCAGCAGTATACAGGGGACCAAAAACATTCAGTACTTC. Translating gives CASSIQGTKNIQYF.

This sequence joins TRBV4-3 and TRBJ2-3, with D possibly matching TRBD1 (6 bases). With 4 bases removed from V and 7 bases from J, the gap between germline ends came to 12 bases. The length of the CDR3 is 13 residues. Germline CDR1 LGHNA, CDR2 YSLEER. The CDR3 sequence: CASSLDRINTQYF. CDR3 bases: TGCGCCAGCAGCCTCGACAGGATCAATACGCAGTATTTT.

The V call is TRBV13, the J call TRBJ2-7, with D perhaps matching TRBD1 (5 bases). Trimming stripped 3 bases from V and 7 bases from J, with 22 bases between. The V gene's germline CDR1 is PRHDT and CDR2 FYEKMQ (reference sequence). The CDR3 spans 16 residues. The CDR3 loop reads CASSFNTKSRDWEQYF. The DNA of the CDR3 is TGTGCCAGCAGCTTCAACACTAAATCCAGGGATTGGGAGCAGTACTTC.

This chain connects TRBV18 to TRBJ2-4; perhaps TRBD1 as D (5 bases). Looked up from germline, CDR1 is KGHSH and CDR2 is LQKENI. The CDR3 contains 15 residues. Trimming took 5 bases from V and 2 from J, leaving 13 bases between them. CDR3 coding DNA: TGTGCCAGCTCAAGCACTACAGGCACCAAAAACATTCAGTACTTC. Translation gives CASSSTTGTKNIQYF. Full variable domain (outside the CDR3, taken from reference TRBV18 and TRBJ2-4): NAGVMQNPRHLVRRRGQEARLRCSPMKGHSHVYWYRQLPEEGLKFMVYLQKENIIDESGMPKERFSAEFPKEGPSILRIQQVVRGDSAAYFCASSSTTGTKNIQYFGAGTRLSVL.

The chain joins TRBV7-6 to TRBJ1-2; maybe TRBD1 (5 bases). V was trimmed by 8 bases and J by 3 bases, leaving 19 bases between them. Per the germline V gene, CDR1 is SGHVS and CDR2 is FNYEAQ. This CDR3 contains 15 residues. In DNA, the CDR3 is TGTGCCAGCGGACCCGGGCCGGGGGACCACTATGGCTACACCTTC. Residues: CASGPGPGDHYGYTF.

This chain connects TRBV29-1 to TRBJ1-2; no firm D call. The V end was cut by 3 bases, the J end by 6 bases, with 8 bases between. The CDR3 loop spans 11 amino acids. Germline V CDR1 and CDR2: SQVTM, ANQGSEA. The CDR3 is CSVEAGNGYTF. The CDR3 DNA follows: TGCAGCGTTGAGGCCGGGAATGGCTACACCTTC.

The chain carries TRBV2 and TRBJ2-1; 9 bases agree with TRBD2. This CDR3 comprises 14 residues. Germline CDR1 reads SNHLY; CDR2 reads FYNNEI. V gave up 10 bases and J gave up 5 bases; unmatched junction bases: 9. CDR3 residues: CANLRGGNDNEQFF. The CDR3 nucleotides read TGTGCCAACCTGCGGGGGGGGAACGACAATGAGCAGTTCTTC. Looking up the rest from reference TRBV2 and TRBJ2-1 gives the full variable domain: EPEVTQTPSHQVTQMGQEVILRCVPISNHLYFYWYRQILGQKVEFLVSFYNNEISEKSEIFDDQFSVERPDGSNFTLKIRSTKLEDSAMYFCANLRGGNDNEQFFGPGTRLTVL.

There are a few counts of this clone. V usage is TRBV10-3 and J usage is TRBJ2-2, with 8 bases lining up with TRBD1. V was clipped by 3 bases and J by 1 base; unmatched bases: 4. CDR1 and CDR2 from the germline V gene are ENHRY and SYGVKD. There are 16 residues in the CDR3. The CDR3 nucleotides read TGTGCCATCAGTGAAGCAGGGGGCTGGAACACCGGGGAGCTGTTTTTT. As protein: CAISEAGGWNTGELFF.

The rearrangement joins TRBV27 to TRBJ2-5; the match to TRBD2 covers 8 bases. From germline, CDR1 is MNHEY and CDR2 SMNVEV (reference sequence). The J segment lost 1 base and the V segment lost 5 bases, leaving 3 bases of the junction unmatched. The CDR3 runs to 14 residues. The CDR3 DNA follows: TGTGCCAGCAGTGTAAGCGGGAGCCAAGAGACCCAGTACTTC. Amino acid sequence: CASSVSGSQETQYF.

J is TRBJ2-1 and V is TRBV7-9; D gene unclear. The germline CDR1 and CDR2 sequences are SEHNR and FQNEAQ (reference sequence). CDR3 length equals 15 residues. Between the trimmed V and J ends, which lost 2 bases and 3 bases, there was a span of 11 bases. The CDR3 loop reads CASSLMYGSYNEQFF. The CDR3 DNA reads TGTGCCAGCAGCTTAATGTATGGTAGCTACAATGAGCAGTTCTTC.

The chain joins TRBV4-3 to TRBJ1-5; no reliable D call. The germline V and J ends were trimmed by 0 bases and 5 bases, with 8 bases remaining between them. From germline, CDR1 is LGHNA and CDR2 YSLEER. The length of the CDR3 is 14 residues. CDR3 coding DNA: TGCGCCAGCAGCCAAGATCATCCGGATCAGCCCCAGCATTTT. Protein: CASSQDHPDQPQHF.

The chain recombines TRBV7-8 with TRBJ1-5; 10 nucleotides match TRBD1. V lost 1 base and J lost 2; bases outside the gene matches: 14. In germline, CDR1 is SGHVS, CDR2 FQNEAQ. CDR3 size: 20 residues. CDR3 protein: CASSLVVGQGSSGGNQPQHF. The CDR3 DNA follows: TGTGCCAGCAGCTTAGTTGTGGGACAGGGGTCGTCGGGTGGCAATCAGCCCCAGCATTTT.

The chain recombines TRBV7-9 with TRBJ2-3, with D perhaps matching TRBD2 (5 bases). Trimming stripped 2 bases from V and 11 bases from J, with 23 bases between. CDR1 and CDR2 from the germline V gene are SEHNR and FQNEAQ (reference sequence). There are 16 residues in the CDR3. Here the CDR3 reads CASSLSGGSLLFGQYF. DNA for the CDR3: TGTGCCAGCAGCTTATCAGGAGGTAGCCTCCTGTTTGGGCAGTATTTT. Together with reference TRBV7-9 and TRBJ2-3, the CDR3 gives the full variable domain: DTGVSQNPRHKITKRGQNVTFRCDPISEHNRLYWYRQTLGQGPEFLTYFQNEAQLEKSRLLSDRFSAERPKGSFSTLEIQRTEQGDSAMYLCASSLSGGSLLFGQYFGPGTRLTVL.

J is TRBJ2-7 and V is TRBV18, with D perhaps matching TRBD2 (5 bases). Germline V CDR1 and CDR2: KGHSH, LQKENI. Between the trimmed V and J ends, which lost 3 bases and 0 bases, there was a span of 9 bases. The CDR3 covers 14 residues. The CDR3 sequence is CASSPDAGSYEQYF. In DNA form, the CDR3 reads TGTGCCAGCTCACCTGACGCGGGCTCCTACGAGCAGTACTTC.

The chain couples TRBV5-4 to TRBJ2-7, with a possible D match to TRBD2 (8 bases). This CDR3 has 14 residues. Germline CDR1 reads SGHNT; CDR2 reads YYREEE (reference sequence). Trimming took off 0 bases at V and 6 bases at J, with 13 bases between the two ends. The CDR3 here is CASSLAGGGLEQYF. The CDR3 DNA reads TGTGCCAGCAGCTTGGCGGGAGGGGGCCTCGAGCAGTACTTC.

The rearrangement links TRBV5-8 to TRBJ2-3; TRBD2 aligns across 8 bases. V lost 4 bases, J lost 0 bases, and 10 bases stayed unmatched. This CDR3 comprises 17 residues. Germline V gives CDR1 SGHTS, CDR2 YDEGEE. In DNA form, the CDR3 reads TGTGCCAGCAGCACCGCGGGGGGACATCCTAGCACAGATACGCAGTATTTT. Translated: CASSTAGGHPSTDTQYF.

The rearrangement joins TRBV18 to TRBJ2-5, with 8 bases aligning to TRBD1. The CDR3 consists of 14 residues. V was pared by 3 bases and J by 5 bases, with 5 bases of the junction left unmatched. Germline V gene data show CDR1 as KGHSH and CDR2 as LQKENI. The CDR3 sequence: CASSPQGAQETQYF. The CDR3 bases are TGTGCCAGCTCACCGCAGGGGGCGCAGGAGACCCAGTACTTC.

This chain links TRBV5-4 with TRBJ2-1; D is possibly TRBD2 (5 bases). This CDR3 has 15 residues. V lost 4 bases, J lost 2 bases, and 13 bases lay in between. Per germline, CDR1 SGHNT and CDR2 YYREEE (reference sequence). DNA for the CDR3: TGTGCCAGCAGCCTAGCAGACTTCGCCTACAATGAGCAGTTCTTC. It codes for CASSLADFAYNEQFF.